This is a list of T cell receptor beta chains from one sample in a study of T cells in Graves' hyperthyroidism and ophthalmopathy. MiXCR, run by TCRdb on the multiplex PCR reads, gives a single entry per CDR3 protein. Among more than 300,000 distinct CDR3 sequences, roughly 18% were seen once, and the ten largest hold 35% to 50%. Sequenced: blood. The source of these receptors is a man between 18 and 29 years old with Graves' ophthalmopathy. Each CDR3 is given with its conserved first and last residue. Fields, in order: clone size, J gene, V gene, D gene, CDR3 protein, CDR3 DNA. D genes are given only for firm matches. Size is omitted from some rows. Given values are once, few, many or a class for expanded clones.

abundance: .
j_gene: TRBJ1-6
v_gene: TRBV6-1
d_gene: .
CDR3aa: CASSEEGRGNSPLHF
CDR3nt: TGTGCCAGCAGTGAAGAAGGGAGGGGGAATTCACCCCTCCACTTT

abundance: .
j_gene: TRBJ2-2
v_gene: TRBV12-3/TRBV12-4
d_gene: TRBD2
CDR3aa: CASSSRTSGGLNTGELFF
CDR3nt: TGTGCCAGCAGTTCGAGGACTAGCGGGGGCTTGAACACCGGGGAGCTGTTTTTT

abundance: .
j_gene: TRBJ2-3
v_gene: TRBV28
d_gene: TRBD2
CDR3aa: CASRRLAGGTTDTQYF
CDR3nt: TGTGCCAGCAGGAGACTAGCGGGGGGTACCACAGATACGCAGTATTTT

abundance: many
j_gene: TRBJ2-3
v_gene: TRBV20-1
d_gene: .
CDR3aa: CSASGGGTDTQYF
CDR3nt: TGCAGTGCTAGCGGGGGTGGCACAGATACGCAGTATTTT

abundance: many
j_gene: TRBJ2-7
v_gene: TRBV7-8
d_gene: .
CDR3aa: CASSFGHVYEQYF
CDR3nt: TGTGCCAGCAGCTTCGGACACGTCTACGAGCAGTACTTC

abundance: .
j_gene: TRBJ2-7
v_gene: TRBV13
d_gene: .
CDR3aa: CASSLRLLGYEQYF
CDR3nt: TGTGCCAGCAGCTTACGTCTACTCGGCTACGAGCAGTACTTC

abundance: .
j_gene: TRBJ1-6
v_gene: TRBV5-1
d_gene: .
CDR3aa: CASSAGYNSPLHF
CDR3nt: TGCGCCAGCAGCGCGGGGTATAATTCACCCCTCCACTTT

abundance: many
j_gene: TRBJ1-4
v_gene: TRBV4-2
d_gene: TRBD1
CDR3aa: CASSQDLVTGGEKLFF
CDR3nt: TGTGCCAGCAGCCAAGATCTGGTGACAGGGGGTGAAAAACTGTTTTTT

abundance: many
j_gene: TRBJ2-7
v_gene: TRBV12-3/TRBV12-4
d_gene: .
CDR3aa: CASSPRADRSYEQYF
CDR3nt: TGTGCCAGCAGTCCCCGAGCAGATCGCTCCTACGAGCAGTACTTC

abundance: .
j_gene: TRBJ2-1
v_gene: TRBV7-6
d_gene: .
CDR3aa: CASSPGRWNEQFF
CDR3nt: TGTGCCAGCAGCCCAGGGAGGTGGAATGAGCAGTTCTTC